This T cell receptor beta chain was documented in a study of T cell responses to AZD1222 COVID-19 vaccine. On this clone: What it binds is not known.

Study-wide findings and caveats: When two AZD1222 doses had been given, Spike-specific TCR breadth and depth rose. Clonal diversity was possibly underestimated, and white British individuals and females predominated among donors. Within unmutated variant regions lay the reported targets of nearly half of spike-specific TCRs.

V lost 2 bases and J 2 bases, leaving 10 bases between the germline ends. Germline V gene data show CDR1 as MNHEY and CDR2 as SVGAGI. The CDR3 is 15 residues long. The method was immunoSEQ multiplex PCR; TCRdb's version includes in-frame clones alone and lacks a portion of them. The repertoire includes about 160,000 clones, around 87% of them detected once, and around 4.5% sits in the top ten. The chain links TRBV6-5 to TRBJ1-3, with D tentatively TRBD1 (5 bases). The sequence derives from an adult who received the AZD1222 COVID-19 vaccine. Sequenced material: peripheral blood, taken 28 days after the second AZD1222 dose. The CDR3 nucleotides read TGTGCCAGCAGTTACGAGTTGGGGGCTGGAAACACCATATATTTT. Its translation: CASSYELGAGNTIYF.